The 2 T cell receptor beta chains listed next were all sequenced from one sample in a study of blood T cell repertoires in COVID-19. Measured with immunoSEQ multiplex PCR; TCRdb has only the in-frame clones, and not every one. The data contain more than 95,000 clones, around 89% of them seen just once; the ten biggest clones take up 1.5% to 1.9%. Sequencing input: peripheral blood. The receptors derive from a human donor in a cohort sampled during active COVID-19.

V and J are TRBV18 and TRBJ2-2; the D gene is possibly TRBD1 (6 bases). Germline V CDR1 and CDR2: KGHSH, LQKENI. This CDR3 spans 14 amino acids. The V end was cut by 3 bases, the J end by 7 bases, with 12 bases between. The CDR3 region is CASSPRGGDGELFF. CDR3 nucleotide sequence: TGTGCCAGCTCACCCAGAGGGGGTGACGGGGAGCTGTTTTTT.

A few counts support this clone. The chain's CDR3 is CASRGTGGDYTF. In nucleotides, the CDR3 is TGTGCCAGCAGAGGGACAGGGGGCGACTACACCTTC. The J gene is TRBJ1-2, the V gene TRBV2; 12 nucleotides agree with TRBD1. CDR3 length: 12 amino acids. Germline V gives CDR1 SNHLY, CDR2 FYNNEI. The V gene end was trimmed by 6 bases and the J gene end by 10 bases; junction bases not matched to a gene: 3.